Below are 27 T cell receptor beta chains sequenced from a single sample in a study of T cell responses to AZD1222 COVID-19 vaccine. The assay was immunoSEQ multiplex PCR, and TCRdb's table has in-frame clones only and misses some. The table has around 140,000 clones, around nine tenths seen once; the top ten hold roughly 6.5%. The source material was peripheral blood, sampled on day 0 of AZD1222 vaccination. Receptors originate from an adult in good health.

The chain is built from TRBV18 and TRBJ2-5, with a weak D call TRBD2 (5 bases). Germline V CDR1 and CDR2: KGHSH, LQKENI. The V end lost 1 base, the J end lost 4 bases, and 10 bases lay between the germline ends. The CDR3 is 14 amino acids. The DNA for the CDR3 is TGTGCCAGCTCACCACGCGGAGGTAGAGAGACCCAGTACTTC. It is translated as CASSPRGGRETQYF.

The chain couples TRBV5-6 to TRBJ1-5; D is unresolved. This CDR3 region has 15 residues. Deletions cut 3 bases from V and 5 bases from J, with 15 bases between. Germline CDR1 reads SGHDT; CDR2 reads YYEEEE. CDR3 sequence: CASSSNLGWDQPQHF. CDR3 nucleotides: TGTGCCAGCAGCTCTAACCTGGGGTGGGATCAGCCCCAGCATTTT.

The chain has TRBV7-8 and TRBJ2-6; TRBD1 matches 7 bases. CDR1 is SGHVS and CDR2 is FQNEAQ in the germline V gene. Germline trimming cut 5 bases from V and 2 bases from J; bases unmatched to any gene: 3. This CDR3 comprises 15 residues. The CDR3: CASSHRGTGANVLTF. The CDR3 DNA is TGTGCCAGCAGCCACAGGGGTACTGGGGCCAACGTCCTGACTTTC.

The V gene is TRBV30, the J gene TRBJ2-3; 8 nucleotides line up with TRBD2. Germline-derived CDR1 and CDR2 are GTSNPN and SVGIG (reference sequence). V was pared by 2 bases and J by 1 base, with 5 bases of the junction left unmatched. The CDR3 extends over 15 amino acids. The DNA for the CDR3 is TGTGCCTGGAGTCCGGGGGGGCGGGGCACAGATACGCAGTATTTT. Its protein is CAWSPGGRGTDTQYF.

The chain joins TRBV19 to TRBJ1-3, with D possibly being TRBD1 (5 bases). This CDR3 contains 16 residues. Trimming removed 4 bases at V and 0 bases at J, with 13 bases between. From germline, CDR1 is LNHDA and CDR2 SQIVND (reference sequence). For the CDR3, the DNA is TGTGCCAGTAGTAGATTGGACACCCGCTCTGGAAACACCATATATTTT. Its protein product is CASSRLDTRSGNTIYF.

CDR3 sequence: CASGRQDEQFF. Written as DNA, the CDR3 is TGTGCCAGCGGAAGGCAGGATGAGCAGTTCTTC. The chain recombines TRBV6-5 with TRBJ2-1; no firm D call. Trimming removed 8 bases at V and 8 bases at J, with 10 bases between. The CDR3 is 11 amino acids. Germline V gene data show CDR1 as MNHEY and CDR2 as SVGAGI.

V is TRBV10-3 and J is TRBJ1-2; D is unclear. The CDR3 is 15 residues long. The V and J ends lost 2 bases and 0 bases respectively, with 10 bases between them. CDR1 is ENHRY, CDR2 SYGVKD, per germline. CDR3 DNA: TGTGCCATCAGTGAGCCCTTGGGAGCTAACTATGGCTACACCTTC. This gives the protein CAISEPLGANYGYTF.

The rearrangement links TRBV4-2 to TRBJ1-3; D not certain. The CDR3 length is 15 residues. Germline CDR1 is LGHNA and CDR2 is YNFKEQ. Trimming shortened V by 1 base and J by 0 bases, and 7 bases separated the two germline ends. CDR3 sequence reads: CASSQVRTSGNTIYF. DNA for the CDR3: TGTGCCAGCAGCCAAGTGAGGACCTCTGGAAACACCATATATTTT.

The chain joins TRBV7-9 to TRBJ2-7, with D tentatively TRBD1 (6 bases). V was shortened by 6 bases and J by 1 base, with 13 bases between the two germline ends. CDR1 and CDR2 (germline): SEHNR, FQNEAQ (reference sequence). The CDR3 is 14 amino acids. The CDR3 loop is CASSYGTSSYEQYF. CDR3 nucleotide sequence: TGTGCCAGCAGTTACGGGACATCATCCTACGAGCAGTACTTC.

This clone was seen only a few times. The rearrangement joins TRBV5-1 to TRBJ1-4, with a weak D call TRBD1 (5 bases). Germline lookup yields CDR1 SGHRS and CDR2 YFSETQ. The CDR3 runs to 16 residues. V gave up 4 bases and J gave up 0 bases, with 13 bases separating them. CDR3 region: CASSRGLSATNEKLFF. The DNA of the CDR3 is TGCGCCAGCAGCCGGGGGTTAAGTGCAACTAATGAAAAACTGTTTTTT.

CDR3 sequence: CASSLGGAYGYTF. The CDR3 DNA reads TGCGCCAGCAGCTTGGGCGGGGCCTATGGCTACACCTTC. The chain couples TRBV5-1 to TRBJ1-2; D is perhaps TRBD1 (5 bases). V dropped 0 bases and J dropped 4 bases, with 7 bases sitting between them. CDR3 size: 13 residues. The germline CDR1 and CDR2 sequences are SGHRS and YFSETQ.

The V gene is TRBV6-1, the J gene TRBJ1-2; 9 bases fit TRBD1. The CDR3 contains 16 residues. Germline V lookup: CDR1 MNHNS, CDR2 SASEGT. V trimming: 3 bases; J trimming: 5 bases; junction bases outside the gene matches: 10. In DNA, the CDR3 is TGTGCCAGCAGTGAGGGGGACAGGGAAAACCTTTATGGCTACACCTTC. Protein sequence: CASSEGDRENLYGYTF.

This chain links TRBV3-1 (or the pseudogene TRBV3-2) with TRBJ2-3; D may be TRBD1 or TRBD2 (5 bases each). This CDR3 is built from 12 residues. Germline loops: CDR1 LGHDT, CDR2 YNNKEL (reference sequence). The V end was cut by 2 bases, the J end by 10 bases, with 10 bases between. The CDR3 reads CASSQKVGAQYF. Written as DNA, the CDR3 is TGTGCCAGCAGCCAAAAAGTGGGGGCGCAGTATTTT.

This chain joins TRBV29-1 and TRBJ1-6, with D unresolved. Germline V gene lookup returns CDR1 SQVTM and CDR2 ANQGSEA. V was shortened by 8 bases and J by 2 bases, with 16 bases between the two germline ends. The length of the CDR3 is 15 residues. CDR3 bases: TGCAGCTCTGGACTGTCTAGGGCCTATAATTCACCCCTCCACTTT. It specifies CSSGLSRAYNSPLHF.

The chain uses TRBV30 and TRBJ2-5; D may be TRBD1 or TRBD2 (6 bases each). With 5 bases removed from V and 4 bases from J, the gap between germline ends came to 20 bases. The CDR3 totals 15 residues. Looked up from germline, CDR1 is GTSNPN and CDR2 is SVGIG (reference sequence). The CDR3 DNA reads TGTGCCTGGGACCGAAATCCTTGGGGGGCAGAGACCCAGTACTTC. Translated, it gives CAWDRNPWGAETQYF.

CDR3 in amino acids: CASSLLRISGGPGTYEQYF. The DNA of the CDR3 is TGTGCCAGCAGTTTGCTCCGAATTAGCGGGGGGCCGGGGACCTACGAGCAGTACTTC. This rearrangement joins TRBV27 to TRBJ2-7, with TRBD2 matching 10 bases. With V trimmed by 3 bases and J by 2 bases, 16 bases remained unmatched. There are 19 residues in the CDR3. Germline V lookup: CDR1 MNHEY, CDR2 SMNVEV (reference sequence).

The chain carries TRBV6-5 and TRBJ1-1, with a tentative D call TRBD1 (6 bases). V shed 4 bases and J shed 7 bases, with 16 bases lying between them. The CDR3 has 14 residues. Germline V lookup: CDR1 MNHEY, CDR2 SVGAGI. The DNA for the CDR3 is TGTGCCAGCAGTTTCTACAGGGATAGGGGTGAAGCTTTCTTT. It translates to CASSFYRDRGEAFF.

The rearrangement uses TRBV2 and TRBJ1-2; 9 bases are shared with TRBD1. The V gene's germline CDR1 is SNHLY and CDR2 FYNNEI. CDR3 size: 12 residues. V dropped 6 bases and J dropped 8; count of bases not matched to a gene: 4. The CDR3 loop is CASSRDRAGYTF. In nucleotides, the CDR3 is TGTGCCAGCAGCCGGGACAGGGCGGGCTACACCTTC.

This rearrangement joins TRBV15 to TRBJ2-2; 7 positions match TRBD1. This CDR3 has 16 amino acids. V was pared by 1 base and J by 6 bases, with 8 bases of the junction left unmatched. Germline V CDR1 and CDR2: LNHNV, YYDKDF (reference sequence). DNA of the CDR3: TGTGCCACCAGCAGAGTCCGATTAGACAGGGCCGGGGAGCTGTTTTTT. Protein product: CATSRVRLDRAGELFF.

The V call is TRBV9, the J call TRBJ1-5; tentative D call: TRBD1 (6 bases). Germline CDR1 reads SGDLS; CDR2 reads YYNGEE. V lost 3 bases and J 1 base, leaving 11 bases between the germline ends. The CDR3 extends over 15 amino acids. The CDR3, as DNA: TGTGCCAGCAGCGCGGGACACGGAAGCAATCAGCCCCAGCATTTT. This translates into CASSAGHGSNQPQHF.

The chain carries TRBV30 and TRBJ2-2; no clear D. V was pared by 2 bases and J by 6 bases, with 10 bases between. The germline gives CDR1 GTSNPN, CDR2 SVGIG (reference sequence). The CDR3 runs to 13 residues. CDR3 residues: CAWSRVGAGELFF. For the CDR3, the DNA is TGTGCCTGGAGTAGGGTGGGCGCCGGGGAGCTGTTTTTT.

The CDR3 loop is CASSPSGTTPGYGYTF. Written as DNA, the CDR3 is TGTGCCAGTAGTCCATCAGGGACAACCCCTGGCTATGGCTACACCTTC. The chain uses TRBV19 and TRBJ1-2; maybe TRBD1 (6 bases). V lost 5 bases to trimming and J lost 4 bases, with 20 bases between them. The CDR3 length is 16 residues. CDR1 is LNHDA and CDR2 is SQIVND in the germline V gene (reference sequence).

The table lists this clone with a few counts. V usage is TRBV6-5 and J usage is TRBJ1-5; weak D call: TRBD1 (6 bases). V was cut by 6 bases and J by 5 bases, with 17 bases left in between. The germline V gene encodes CDR1 MNHEY and CDR2 SVGAGI. The CDR3 covers 15 residues. The CDR3 region is CASRKTDSNYQPQHF. CDR3 coding DNA: TGTGCCAGCAGGAAGACGGACAGCAACTATCAGCCCCAGCATTTT.

V usage is TRBV19 and J usage is TRBJ2-1; D perhaps matches TRBD2 (6 bases). V was cut by 2 bases and J by 7 bases, with 21 bases left in between. The CDR3 consists of 17 residues. Germline V gene sequence: CDR1 LNHDA, CDR2 SQIVND (reference sequence). Written as DNA, the CDR3 is TGTGCCAGTAGTATACAATACTACCGGGACTCCATTAATGAGCAGTTCTTC. Amino acid sequence: CASSIQYYRDSINEQFF.

The CDR3 region has the DNA TGTGCCATCAGAGGATTACAAGAGACCCAGTACTTC. Translating it yields CAIRGLQETQYF. The chain is built from TRBV10-3 and TRBJ2-5; unclear D gene. The V and J ends lost 6 bases and 2 bases respectively, with 7 bases between them. The CDR3 consists of 12 residues. Germline CDR1 is ENHRY and CDR2 is SYGVKD.

The genes are TRBV18 and TRBJ1-2; D remains ambiguous. The CDR3 extends over 14 amino acids. V was cut by 1 base and J by 4 bases, with 10 bases left in between. In germline, CDR1 is KGHSH, CDR2 LQKENI. As DNA, the CDR3 is TGTGCCAGCTCACCACTACCAAAGTCCTATGGCTACACCTTC. It yields the protein CASSPLPKSYGYTF.

This chain links TRBV5-1 with TRBJ1-2, with a possible D match to TRBD1 (6 bases). Between the trimmed V and J ends, which lost 2 bases and 3 bases, there was a span of 14 bases. Germline CDR1 reads SGHRS; CDR2 reads YFSETQ. The CDR3 is made up of 15 amino acids. The CDR3 spells CASSLRTAGDYGYTF. In DNA form, the CDR3 reads TGCGCCAGCAGCTTACGCACGGCAGGGGACTATGGCTACACCTTC.